A single sample gave rise to the 15 T cell receptor beta chains below, sequenced in a study of control samples from healthy donors and cancer patients. Sequenced by immunoSEQ multiplex PCR; TCRdb stores in-frame clones only, minus some. This sample has 90,000 to 130,000 clones; roughly 90% occur once, and the top ten carry around 3.9%. Sequenced material: PBMCs. These receptors all stem from a woman aged 55-69 years with lung cancer.

V usage is TRBV14 and J usage is TRBJ2-5; no firm D call. CDR1 is SGHDN and CDR2 is FVKESK in the germline V gene. V dropped 1 base and J dropped 8 bases, with 11 bases sitting between them. The CDR3 is made up of 13 amino acids. The CDR3 DNA follows: TGTGCCAGCAGCCAAGGTCTGCGACAAACCCAGTACTTC. Protein: CASSQGLRQTQYF. The full variable domain, rest sourced from reference TRBV14 and TRBJ2-5, is EAGVTQFPSHSVIEKGQTVTLRCDPISGHDNLYWYRRVMGKEIKFLLHFVKESKQDESGMPNNRFLAERTGGTYSTLKVQPAELEDSGVYFCASSQGLRQTQYFGPGTRLLVL.

J is TRBJ1-2 and V is TRBV5-1; D perhaps matches TRBD1 (5 bases). The CDR3 loop spans 13 amino acids. V lost 4 bases and J lost 4, with 11 bases in between. The germline CDR1 and CDR2 sequences are SGHRS and YFSETQ. The chain's CDR3 is CASSPPDSYGYTF. The CDR3 DNA reads TGCGCCAGCAGCCCCCCCGACAGCTATGGCTACACCTTC.

The chain has TRBV7-2 and TRBJ2-3, with D possibly being TRBD1 (6 bases). The CDR3 is 14 residues long. V was clipped by 1 base and J by 3 bases, with 8 bases between them. Germline CDR1 SGHTA, CDR2 FQGNSA. CDR3 in amino acids: CASSLGTETDTQYF. The CDR3 DNA follows: TGTGCCAGCAGCTTAGGGACAGAAACAGATACGCAGTATTTT.

This clone was seen a few times. This chain joins TRBV4-3 and TRBJ2-7; D uncertain. The germline gives CDR1 LGHNA, CDR2 YSLEER. The germline V and J ends were trimmed by 0 bases and 5 bases, with 8 bases remaining between them. The CDR3 has 13 amino acids. In DNA form, the CDR3 reads TGCGCCAGCAGCCAAGAGGTGTGGAACGAGCAGTACTTC. Its protein is CASSQEVWNEQYF.

A remark on this clone: The same CDR3 is also encoded by other DNA sequences in this sample. The chain links TRBV5-1 to TRBJ2-5; D uncertain. Germline-derived CDR1 and CDR2 are SGHRS and YFSETQ. CDR3 size: 14 residues. The V end was cut by 4 bases, the J end by 2 bases, with 12 bases between. CDR3 protein: CASSLSGQQETQYF. CDR3 DNA: TGCGCCAGCAGCCTCTCTGGGCAGCAAGAGACCCAGTACTTC. The variable domain in full, with the rest retrieved from reference TRBV5-1 and TRBJ2-5, is KAGVTQTPRYLIKTRGQQVTLSCSPISGHRSVSWYQQTPGQGLQFLFEYFSETQRNKGNFPGRFSGRQFSNSRSEMNVSTLELGDSALYLCASSLSGQQETQYFGPGTRLLVL.

The chain is built from TRBV3-1 (or the pseudogene TRBV3-2) and TRBJ1-2; the match to TRBD1 covers 7 bases. CDR1 is LGHDT, CDR2 YNNKEL, per germline (reference sequence). CDR3 length: 16 residues. J was trimmed by 6 bases and V by 1 base; bases with no gene match: 11. The CDR3 region is CASSQGPGTERNGYTF. Written as DNA, the CDR3 is TGTGCCAGCAGCCAAGGTCCCGGGACAGAGAGGAATGGCTACACCTTC.

The rearrangement uses TRBV19 and TRBJ1-2; 9 positions agree with TRBD1. Germline CDR1 is LNHDA and CDR2 is SQIVND (reference sequence). The CDR3 contains 17 residues. V lost 5 bases to trimming and J lost 0 bases; unmatched junction nucleotides: 10. The CDR3 DNA sequence: TGTGCCAGTAGTCCACGGACAGGGGCCACCACTAACTATGGCTACACCTTC. Protein: CASSPRTGATTNYGYTF.

Notes on this clone: This CDR3 is also generated by other DNA sequences in the sample. The rearrangement links TRBV9 to TRBJ2-1; D possibly corresponds to TRBD2 (6 bases). The germline V and J ends were trimmed by 3 bases and 0 bases, with 16 bases remaining between them. CDR3 length: 17 amino acids. Germline V gene lookup returns CDR1 SGDLS and CDR2 YYNGEE. CDR3 sequence reads: CASSGSLARSSYNEQFF. CDR3 DNA: TGTGCCAGCAGCGGTAGTCTAGCGAGAAGCTCCTACAATGAGCAGTTCTTC.

CDR3 coding DNA: TGTGCCAGCAGGCCCGCGGATGCGTTCATGAACACTGAAGCTTTCTTT. This encodes CASRPADAFMNTEAFF. The gene calls are TRBV21-1 and TRBJ1-1. TRBV21-1 is deemed a pseudogene. The CDR3 length is 16 residues.

The chain combines TRBV19 with TRBJ1-2; D possibly corresponds to TRBD1 (6 bases). Germline assignment: CDR1 LNHDA and CDR2 SQIVND (reference sequence). The CDR3 runs to 17 residues. The ends were cut back, 7 bases at V and 3 bases at J, with 24 bases in the middle. CDR3 region: CASTPGGGSRFDYGYTF. Here the CDR3 DNA reads TGTGCCAGTACTCCGGGAGGGGGATCACGCTTCGACTATGGCTACACCTTC.

The chain recombines TRBV7-8 with TRBJ1-1, with 10 bases identical to TRBD1. The CDR3 totals 15 residues. V lost 1 base and J lost 3; bases outside the gene matches: 2. CDR1 is SGHVS, CDR2 FQNEAQ, per germline. The CDR3 region is CASSLEGTGDTEAFF. The CDR3 DNA sequence: TGTGCCAGCAGCTTAGAAGGGACAGGGGACACTGAAGCTTTCTTT.

This sequence joins TRBV5-1 and TRBJ2-3; D is undetermined. The CDR3 totals 15 residues. The germline V gene has CDR1 SGHRS and CDR2 YFSETQ. V dropped 1 base and J dropped 1 base, with 10 bases sitting between them. This CDR3 reads CASSLSGGRTDTQYF. CDR3 sequence (DNA): TGCGCCAGCAGCTTGTCTGGCGGTCGCACAGATACGCAGTATTTT.

This rearrangement joins TRBV11-2 to TRBJ2-5, with unresolved D. The CDR3 runs to 13 residues. Germline values: CDR1 SGHAT, CDR2 FQNNGV. V lost 2 bases, J lost 1 base, and 5 bases lay in between. The CDR3 protein is CASSLSSQETQYF. Written as DNA, the CDR3 is TGTGCCAGCAGCTTAAGTTCCCAAGAGACCCAGTACTTC.

This clone was recorded only once. The chain recombines TRBV24-1 with TRBJ2-1; D perhaps matches TRBD2 (7 bases). This CDR3 is built from 14 residues. The V gene's germline CDR1 is KGHDR and CDR2 SFDVKD. Trimming stripped 8 bases from V and 2 bases from J, with 12 bases between. DNA for the CDR3: TGTGCCACCACAGGGGCGGGAGCCTACAATGAGCAGTTCTTC. Its translation: CATTGAGAYNEQFF.

The chain combines TRBV7-2 with TRBJ2-3, with 9 bases that match TRBD2. V lost 3 bases to trimming and J lost 2 bases; unmatched junction nucleotides: 3. The CDR3 covers 15 residues. The germline gives CDR1 SGHTA, CDR2 FQGNSA. CDR3 loop: CASSFSGGPTDTQYF. As DNA, the CDR3 is TGTGCCAGCAGCTTCAGCGGGGGGCCCACAGATACGCAGTATTTT. Full variable domain (rest looked up from reference TRBV7-2 and TRBJ2-3): GAGVSQSPSNKVTEKGKDVELRCDPISGHTALYWYRQSLGQGLEFLIYFQGNSAPDKSGLPSDRFSAERTGGSVSTLTIQRTQQEDSAVYLCASSFSGGPTDTQYFGPGTRLTVL.